This TCR beta chain was captured by sequencing in a study of immune cell composition in non-small cell lung cancer. The normal lung sample lay at least 3 cm, and maximally far, from the tumour. Losses at the gene ends were 2 bases for V and 4 bases for J; bases not matched to a gene: 6. The CDR3 covers 15 residues. Germline values: CDR1 MNHEY, CDR2 SVGAGI. TCRdb's table, derived via immunoSEQ multiplex PCR, lists solely in-frame clones and lacks some. The sample carries 8,900 or so clones, roughly two thirds recorded once. The sequenced sample consisted of non-adjacent lung tissue. This chain uses TRBV6-5 with TRBJ2-7; 9 nucleotides align to TRBD1. This clonotype was obtained from a human donor with non-small cell lung cancer. CDR3 coding DNA: TGTGCCAGCAGTTACCCGGGACAGGGAGTGTACGAGCAGTACTTC. This sequence encodes CASSYPGQGVYEQYF.